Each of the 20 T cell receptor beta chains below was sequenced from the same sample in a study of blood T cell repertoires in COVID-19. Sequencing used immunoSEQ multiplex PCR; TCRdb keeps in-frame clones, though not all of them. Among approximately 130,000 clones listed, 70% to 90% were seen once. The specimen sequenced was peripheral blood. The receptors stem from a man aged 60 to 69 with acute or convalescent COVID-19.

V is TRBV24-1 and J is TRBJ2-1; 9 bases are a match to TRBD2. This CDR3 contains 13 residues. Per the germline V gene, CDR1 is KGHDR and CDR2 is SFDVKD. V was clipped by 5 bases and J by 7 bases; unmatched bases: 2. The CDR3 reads CATSVSGRNEQFF. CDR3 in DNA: TGTGCCACCAGTGTTAGCGGGAGAAATGAGCAGTTCTTC.

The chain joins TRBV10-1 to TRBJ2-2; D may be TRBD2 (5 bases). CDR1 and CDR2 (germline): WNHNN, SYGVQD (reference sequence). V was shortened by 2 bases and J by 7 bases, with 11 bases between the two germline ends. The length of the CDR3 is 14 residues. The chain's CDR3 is CASSERLADGELFF. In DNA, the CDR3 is TGCGCCAGCAGTGAGAGGCTAGCCGACGGGGAGCTGTTTTTT.

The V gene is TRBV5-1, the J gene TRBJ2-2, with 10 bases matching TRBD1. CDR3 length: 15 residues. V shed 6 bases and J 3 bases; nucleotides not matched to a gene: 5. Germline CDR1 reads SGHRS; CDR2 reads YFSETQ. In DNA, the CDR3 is TGCGCCAGCACCGGGACAGGGGAACACACCGGGGAGCTGTTTTTT. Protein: CASTGTGEHTGELFF.

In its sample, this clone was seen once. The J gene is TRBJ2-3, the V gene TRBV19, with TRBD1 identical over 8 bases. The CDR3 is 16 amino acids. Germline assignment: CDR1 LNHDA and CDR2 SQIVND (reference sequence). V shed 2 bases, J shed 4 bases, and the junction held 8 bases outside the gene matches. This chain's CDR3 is CASSIFRGRGPDTQYF. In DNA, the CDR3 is TGTGCCAGTAGTATATTCAGGGGCAGGGGGCCAGATACGCAGTATTTT. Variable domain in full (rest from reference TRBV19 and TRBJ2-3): DGGITQSPKYLFRKEGQNVTLSCEQNLNHDAMYWYRQDPGQGLRLIYYSQIVNDFQKGDIAEGYSVSREKKESFPLTVTSAQKNPTAFYLCASSIFRGRGPDTQYFGPGTRLTVL.

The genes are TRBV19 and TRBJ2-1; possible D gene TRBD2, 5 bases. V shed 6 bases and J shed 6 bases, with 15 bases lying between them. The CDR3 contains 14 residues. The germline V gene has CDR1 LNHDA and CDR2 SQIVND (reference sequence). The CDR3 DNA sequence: TGTGCCAGTAGAGAACTAGTGTCTGGCAATGAGCAGTTCTTC. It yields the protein CASRELVSGNEQFF.

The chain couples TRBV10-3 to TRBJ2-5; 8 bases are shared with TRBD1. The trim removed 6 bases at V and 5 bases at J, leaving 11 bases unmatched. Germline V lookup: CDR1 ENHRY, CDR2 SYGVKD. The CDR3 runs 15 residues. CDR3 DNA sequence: TGTGCCATCAGCAAGCGGAATCAGGGGGCGGAGACCCAGTACTTC. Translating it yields CAISKRNQGAETQYF.

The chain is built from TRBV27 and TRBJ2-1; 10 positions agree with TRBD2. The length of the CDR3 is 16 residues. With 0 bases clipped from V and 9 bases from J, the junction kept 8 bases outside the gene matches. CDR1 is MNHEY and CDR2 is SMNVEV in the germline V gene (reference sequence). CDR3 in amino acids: CASSLSASGSFGEQFF. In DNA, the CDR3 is TGTGCCAGCAGTTTATCGGCTAGCGGGAGCTTCGGTGAGCAGTTCTTC.

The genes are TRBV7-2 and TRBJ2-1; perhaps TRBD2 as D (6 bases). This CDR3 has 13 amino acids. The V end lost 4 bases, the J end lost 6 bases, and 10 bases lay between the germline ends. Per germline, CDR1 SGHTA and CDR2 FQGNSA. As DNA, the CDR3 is TGTGCCAGCAGCTCCTCGACTAGCAATGAGCAGTTCTTC. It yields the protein CASSSSTSNEQFF.

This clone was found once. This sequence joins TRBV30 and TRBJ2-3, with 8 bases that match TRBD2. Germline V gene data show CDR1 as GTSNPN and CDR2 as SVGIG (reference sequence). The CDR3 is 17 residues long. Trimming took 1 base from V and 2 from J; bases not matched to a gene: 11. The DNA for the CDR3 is TGTGCCTGGAGTGGGGCGGGAGGTTTCAGACCCACAGATACGCAGTATTTT. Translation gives CAWSGAGGFRPTDTQYF.

CDR3 amino acids: CASSLDGTSGRAWQYF. The CDR3 DNA follows: TGTGCCAGCAGTTTAGACGGGACTAGCGGGAGGGCATGGCAGTACTTC. The chain carries TRBV27 and TRBJ2-7, with 16 nucleotides matching TRBD2. The germline gives CDR1 MNHEY, CDR2 SMNVEV (reference sequence). The CDR3 runs to 16 residues. V shed 2 bases and J 9 bases; nucleotides not matched to a gene: 7.

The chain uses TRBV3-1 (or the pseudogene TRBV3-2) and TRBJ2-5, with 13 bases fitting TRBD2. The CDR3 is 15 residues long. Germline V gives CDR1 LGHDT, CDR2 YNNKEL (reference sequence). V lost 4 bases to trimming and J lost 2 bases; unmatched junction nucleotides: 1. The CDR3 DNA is TGTGCCAGCAGCCGGACTAGCGGGAGACAAGAGACCCAGTACTTC. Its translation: CASSRTSGRQETQYF.

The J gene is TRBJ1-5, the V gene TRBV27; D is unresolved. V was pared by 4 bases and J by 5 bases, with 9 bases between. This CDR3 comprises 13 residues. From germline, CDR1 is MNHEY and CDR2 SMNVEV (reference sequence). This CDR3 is CASSWQYDQPQHF. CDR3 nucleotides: TGTGCCAGCAGTTGGCAGTATGATCAGCCCCAGCATTTT.

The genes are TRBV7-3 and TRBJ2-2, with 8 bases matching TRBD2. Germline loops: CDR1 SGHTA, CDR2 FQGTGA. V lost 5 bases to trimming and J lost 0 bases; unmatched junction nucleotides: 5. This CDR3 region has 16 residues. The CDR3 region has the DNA TGTGCCAGCAGCCCCACTAGCGGAGCGAACACCGGGGAGCTGTTTTTT. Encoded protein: CASSPTSGANTGELFF.

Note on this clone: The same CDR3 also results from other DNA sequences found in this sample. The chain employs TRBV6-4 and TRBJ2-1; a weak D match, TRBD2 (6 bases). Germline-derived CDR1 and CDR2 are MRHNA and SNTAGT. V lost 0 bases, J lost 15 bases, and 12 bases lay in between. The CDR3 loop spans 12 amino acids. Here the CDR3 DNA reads TGTGCCAGCAGTGACTCTGGGACTTCCTGGTTCTTC. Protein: CASSDSGTSWFF.

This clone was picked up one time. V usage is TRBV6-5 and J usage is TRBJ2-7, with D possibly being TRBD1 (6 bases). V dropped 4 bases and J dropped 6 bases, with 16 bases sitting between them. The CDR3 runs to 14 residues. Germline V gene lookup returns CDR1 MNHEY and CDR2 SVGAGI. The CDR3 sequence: CASSLRTGTPEQYF. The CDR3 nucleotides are TGTGCCAGCAGTTTACGGACCGGGACACCCGAGCAGTACTTC.

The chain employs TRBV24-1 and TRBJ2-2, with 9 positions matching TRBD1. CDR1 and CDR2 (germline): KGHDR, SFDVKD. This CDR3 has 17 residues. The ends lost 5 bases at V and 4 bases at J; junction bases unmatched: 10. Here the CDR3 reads CATSGSWGQGLTGELFF. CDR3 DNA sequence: TGTGCCACCAGTGGTTCTTGGGGACAGGGCCTCACCGGGGAGCTGTTTTTT.

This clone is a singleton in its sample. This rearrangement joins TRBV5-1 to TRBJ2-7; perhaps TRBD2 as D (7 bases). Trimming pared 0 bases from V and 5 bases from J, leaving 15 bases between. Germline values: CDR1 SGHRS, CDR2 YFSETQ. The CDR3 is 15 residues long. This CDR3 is CASSLAAGAADEQYF. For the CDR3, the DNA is TGCGCCAGCAGCTTGGCCGCGGGGGCGGCCGACGAGCAGTACTTC.

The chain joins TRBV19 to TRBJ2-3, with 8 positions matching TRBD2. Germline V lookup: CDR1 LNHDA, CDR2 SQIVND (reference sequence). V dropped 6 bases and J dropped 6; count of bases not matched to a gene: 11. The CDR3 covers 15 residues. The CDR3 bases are TGTGCCAGTAGGTCGAGCGGAGCGGGGGTGGATACGCAGTATTTT. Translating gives CASRSSGAGVDTQYF.

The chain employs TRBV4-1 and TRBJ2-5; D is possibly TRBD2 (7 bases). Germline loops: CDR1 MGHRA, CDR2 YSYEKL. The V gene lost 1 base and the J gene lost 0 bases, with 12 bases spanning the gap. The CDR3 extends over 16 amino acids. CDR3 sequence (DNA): TGCGCCAGCAGCCAAGTTGGGCGGGGGCACCAAGAGACCCAGTACTTC. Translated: CASSQVGRGHQETQYF.

CDR3 region: CAISGRDSPSSYNSPLHF. CDR3 nucleotides: TGTGCCATCAGTGGAAGGGACAGTCCGAGCTCCTATAATTCACCCCTCCACTTT. This chain joins TRBV10-3 and TRBJ1-6, with 7 nucleotides matching TRBD1. V dropped 4 bases and J dropped 0; count of bases not matched to a gene: 9. Germline CDR1 reads ENHRY; CDR2 reads SYGVKD. The CDR3 is made up of 18 amino acids.